This record looks at one T cell receptor beta chain sequence and its context. This sample stems from a study of T cells in Graves' hyperthyroidism and ophthalmopathy. The germline CDR1 and CDR2 sequences are MNHNS and SASEGT. CDR3 length: 14 amino acids. After removal of 8 bases from V and 7 bases from J, the junction contained 11 bases not matched to a gene. Amplification yielded TCR beta CDR3 regions, with RNA transcripts as the source. TCR CDR3 underwent first-round RT-PCR with the HTBI primer set. TCRdb re-called the multiplex PCR reads through MiXCR, storing one row per CDR3 protein. The sample lists some 400,000 distinct CDR3 sequences, around an eighth occurring once. The blood was taken when hyperthyroidism was first diagnosed, before any ophthalmopathy symptoms showed up.

The chain links TRBV6-1 to TRBJ1-2; TRBD1 matches at 9 bases. The clonotype comes from a young man with Graves' hyperthyroidism that later progressed to Graves' ophthalmopathy. Material: blood. The CDR3 region has the DNA TGTGCCAGCTGGGGAGGGGACAGGGTTTCTGGCTACACCTTC. It encodes CASWGGDRVSGYTF.